This TCR beta chain was captured in a study of human T cells and chemical hapten exposure. Overall study: There were per-sample TCR yield variations, arising mainly from small pooled library volume differences. Findings and limits, study-wide: DPC sensitization produced no change in TCRs with frequency above 1 in 1000.

It was unfractionated whole blood from which total RNA was extracted. The germline V gene has CDR1 LGHNT and CDR2 FRNRAP. Trimming pared 5 bases from V and 1 base from J, leaving 20 bases between. This CDR3 is built from 17 residues. Of note for this clonotype: Its specificity is not known.

The library labeled individual cDNA molecules by adding unique molecular identifiers to them. Per the study methods: Ranging from about 20,000 to 700,000, TCR counts per sample had a median value of around 90,000. TCRdb reprocessed the reads with MiXCR, giving one entry per CDR3 protein. TCRdb's processing, not the authors' own work, is the source of the V and J calls. The repertoire includes about 120,000 distinct CDR3 sequences, about 7.7% of them detected once, and around 1.4% sits in the top ten. Sequences were obtained from whole blood. The chain combines TRBV12-5 with TRBJ1-1; the D gene is possibly TRBD1 (5 bases). This receptor was obtained from a human donor in good health. Some clones in this sample may be carry-over from other donors' samples. The CDR3, as DNA: TGTGCTAGTGGTGCAACGACTCCGGGACCCCCGAACACTGAAGCTTTCTTT. Its protein product is CASGATTPGPPNTEAFF.